The source of this T cell receptor (beta chain) is a study of T-cell reconstitution after alpha-beta-depleted transplantation in children. The V gene end was trimmed by 3 bases and the J gene end by 5 bases; junction bases not matched to a gene: 9. Germline V gene sequence: CDR1 SGHRS, CDR2 YFSETQ. The CDR3 extends over 17 amino acids. This clonotype was counted only a few times. The target antigen is unknown. A TCRbeta library incorporating unique molecular identifiers was prepared. MiXCR was run by TCRdb on the PCR reads, yielding one entry per CDR3 protein. The sample lists approximately 630,000 distinct CDR3 sequences; about an eighth were seen once. Findings and limits, study-wide: A year had passed since transplant, and T-cell counts and diversity by then came mostly from newly produced T cells. Several hundred expanded graft clones reportedly supplied alpha-beta T cells about two months after transplant. Surviving thymic progenitors and recipient T cells were the source of high TCRbeta diversity at day 60 in some patients.

The chain is built from TRBV5-1 and TRBJ2-2; TRBD2 matches at 11 bases. The source was PBMCs, collected before TCRalphabeta/CD19-depleted stem cell transplant. The TCR comes from a girl aged 2-10 years with congenital amegakaryocytic thrombocytopenia, due to receive a stem cell transplant. CDR3 region: CASSSTGTSGKTGELFF. The DNA for the CDR3 is TGCGCCAGCAGCTCAACCGGGACTAGCGGAAAAACCGGGGAGCTGTTTTTT.